The 27 T cell receptor beta chains given below trace back to one sample, sequenced in a study of T cell changes during pregnancy in multiple sclerosis. The assay was immunoSEQ multiplex PCR, and TCRdb's table has in-frame clones only and misses some. The repertoire holds 40,000 to 45,000 clones, 90% seen once, with around 6.3% in the top ten. This specimen consisted of CD8+ T cells from peripheral blood mononuclear cells, obtained in the third trimester of pregnancy. The receptors stem from a female donor with multiple sclerosis, enrolled in a pregnancy study.

This chain connects TRBV15 to TRBJ2-7; 12 positions agree with TRBD2. CDR3 length: 15 amino acids. Looked up from germline, CDR1 is LNHNV and CDR2 is YYDKDF (reference sequence). With 4 bases clipped from V and 7 bases from J, the junction kept 8 bases outside the gene matches. In DNA form, the CDR3 reads TGTGCCACCAGCATTGGACTAGCGGGATCGAATGAGCAGTACTTC. Encoded protein: CATSIGLAGSNEQYF.

The chain carries TRBV30 and TRBJ2-1, with TRBD2 matching over 8 bases. Germline-derived CDR1 and CDR2 are GTSNPN and SVGIG (reference sequence). V trimming: 6 bases; J trimming: 0 bases; junction bases outside the gene matches: 7. CDR3 length: 15 amino acids. The chain's CDR3 is CACHSGASSYNEQFF. The CDR3 nucleotides read TGTGCCTGTCATAGCGGGGCCAGCTCCTACAATGAGCAGTTCTTC.

The chain carries TRBV5-1 and TRBJ2-5; 15 positions agree with TRBD2. Germline values: CDR1 SGHRS, CDR2 YFSETQ. CDR3 length: 16 residues. The ends lost 1 base at V and 3 bases at J; junction bases unmatched: 1. CDR3 amino acids: CASSLRTSGGEETQYF. CDR3 nucleotides: TGCGCCAGCAGCTTGCGGACTAGCGGGGGGGAAGAGACCCAGTACTTC.

The chain has TRBV2 and TRBJ1-1; 7 bases match TRBD1. CDR1 is SNHLY, CDR2 FYNNEI, per germline. J lost 11 bases, V lost 6 bases, and 9 bases had no gene match. This CDR3 comprises 12 residues. As DNA, the CDR3 is TGTGCCAGCAGAGATGACAGGGAGGTCGCTTTCTTT. The encoded protein is CASRDDREVAFF.

This clone was recorded a few times. V and J are TRBV11-2 and TRBJ1-2; 7 nucleotides match TRBD1. Trimming cost V 2 bases and J 4 bases; bases outside gene matches: 16. Germline V gene lookup returns CDR1 SGHAT and CDR2 FQNNGV. The CDR3 length is 18 residues. The CDR3 nucleotides read TGTGCCAGCAGCTTAATGGCCGGACTGGGACAGACAATCTATGGCTACACCTTC. It yields the protein CASSLMAGLGQTIYGYTF.

V usage is TRBV9 and J usage is TRBJ2-5; a possible D gene is TRBD1 (6 bases). The DNA end lines up better with TRBJ2-7; the J call may be wrong. The CDR3 sequence is 15 residues long. Per germline, CDR1 SGDLS and CDR2 YYNGEE. CDR3 protein: CASSVDVGASYEQYF. DNA for the CDR3: TGTGCCAGCAGCGTAGATGTGGGGGCCTCCTACGAGCAGTACTTC.

The chain links TRBV28 to TRBJ2-1; TRBD2 is a possible D gene (5 bases). This CDR3 contains 16 residues. Trimming pared 2 bases from V and 2 bases from J, leaving 13 bases between. Germline V gene data show CDR1 as MDHEN and CDR2 as SYDVKM. CDR3 DNA sequence: TGTGCCAGCAGTTTACGGCTAGCCCTGCCCTACAATGAGCAGTTCTTC. This translates into CASSLRLALPYNEQFF.

This chain links TRBV11-3 with TRBJ2-1; the D is unclear. This CDR3 is 13 amino acids long. The V end was cut by 1 base, the J end by 5 bases, with 6 bases between. Germline loops: CDR1 SGHNT, CDR2 YENEEA. For the CDR3, the DNA is TGTGCCAGCAGCTTAGGACTCGACAATGAGCAGTTCTTC. Its protein is CASSLGLDNEQFF.

The V call is TRBV25-1, the J call TRBJ1-6; D call uncertain. Trimming left V 1 base short and J 9 bases short, with 10 bases between. Germline-derived CDR1 and CDR2 are MGHDK and SYGVNS. The CDR3 contains 14 residues. CDR3 coding DNA: TGTGCCAGCAGTGAATCCTTGGGGAGTTCACCCCTCCACTTT. It translates to CASSESLGSSPLHF.

This sequence joins TRBV7-8 and TRBJ2-7; 7 bases agree with TRBD2. This CDR3 has 14 amino acids. The J segment lost 2 bases and the V segment lost 1 base, leaving 2 bases of the junction unmatched. Looked up from germline, CDR1 is SGHVS and CDR2 is FQNEAQ. The CDR3 loop is CASSLGEGTYEQYF. In DNA form, the CDR3 reads TGTGCCAGCAGCTTAGGGGAGGGAACCTACGAGCAGTACTTC.

CDR3 coding DNA: TGTGCCAGCAGTTTAATGGCTAGCGGGGGGGGCACAGATACGCAGTATTTT. Translation gives CASSLMASGGGTDTQYF. The chain recombines TRBV27 with TRBJ2-3; 12 bases line up with TRBD2. The CDR3 runs 17 residues. Germline V gene data show CDR1 as MNHEY and CDR2 as SMNVEV (reference sequence). V trimming: 2 bases; J trimming: 1 base; junction bases outside the gene matches: 4.

CDR3 DNA: TGTGCCAGCAGCCCCCCAGGGGACAATTCACCCCTCCACTTT. This encodes CASSPPGDNSPLHF. The genes are TRBV4-2 and TRBJ1-6; perhaps TRBD1 as D (6 bases). This CDR3 region has 14 residues. Germline CDR1 reads LGHNA; CDR2 reads YNFKEQ. The V end lost 4 bases, the J end lost 7 bases, and 11 bases lay between the germline ends.

The CDR3 here is CASRGDRAYEQYF. The CDR3 nucleotides are TGTGCCAGCAGGGGGGACAGGGCCTACGAGCAGTACTTC. The V call is TRBV27, the J call TRBJ2-7; 9 nucleotides agree with TRBD1. CDR1 MNHEY and CDR2 SMNVEV come from the germline V gene (reference sequence). The CDR3 extends over 13 amino acids. V lost 6 bases to trimming and J lost 2 bases; unmatched junction nucleotides: 2.

The CDR3 DNA sequence: TGTGCCAGCAGCTTCGGTCTCTACGAGCAGTACTTC. Its translation: CASSFGLYEQYF. The chain recombines TRBV13 with TRBJ2-7, with unresolved D. The CDR3 sequence is 12 residues long. Trimming removed 3 bases at V and 3 bases at J, with 6 bases between. The germline gives CDR1 PRHDT, CDR2 FYEKMQ (reference sequence).

This chain joins TRBV15 and TRBJ2-3; 11 nucleotides line up with TRBD1. CDR1 is LNHNV and CDR2 is YYDKDF in the germline V gene (reference sequence). The CDR3 is 15 amino acids. The V and J ends lost 5 bases and 4 bases, in that order; junction bases with no gene match: 5. Here the CDR3 reads CATSARTGGADTQYF. Here the CDR3 DNA reads TGTGCCACCAGCGCCCGGACAGGGGGCGCAGATACGCAGTATTTT.

This chain links TRBV11-2 with TRBJ2-7, with no clear D. Deletions cut 2 bases from V and 6 bases from J, with 8 bases between. The germline CDR1 and CDR2 sequences are SGHAT and FQNNGV. This CDR3 comprises 12 residues. For the CDR3, the DNA is TGTGCCAGCAGCTTACAGAATGCCGAGCAGTACTTC. It yields the protein CASSLQNAEQYF.

This clone turned up a few times. The chain joins TRBV15 to TRBJ1-2; 8 nucleotides align to TRBD1. The CDR3 extends over 15 amino acids. Germline V gene lookup returns CDR1 LNHNV and CDR2 YYDKDF (reference sequence). Unmatched junction bases numbered 7, after V lost 0 bases and J lost 7 bases. The CDR3 spells CATSRDSGDRTGYTF. The CDR3 coding sequence is TGTGCCACCAGCAGAGATTCAGGGGACAGGACTGGCTACACCTTC.

This clone was seen just once. The chain has TRBV7-9 and TRBJ1-2, with 7 bases fitting TRBD1. The V gene's germline CDR1 is SEHNR and CDR2 FQNEAQ (reference sequence). The V and J ends lost 5 bases and 6 bases, in that order; junction bases with no gene match: 12. CDR3 length equals 15 residues. CDR3 sequence reads: CASSPLGQVENGYTF. For the CDR3, the DNA is TGTGCCAGCAGCCCCTTAGGACAGGTGGAGAATGGCTACACCTTC.

V and J are TRBV12-5 and TRBJ1-1; 9 positions match TRBD1. The CDR3 loop spans 16 amino acids. With 2 bases clipped from V and 1 base from J, the junction kept 5 bases outside the gene matches. The germline CDR1 and CDR2 sequences are LGHNT and FRNRAP. The CDR3 nucleotides read TGTGCTAGTGGTTTGTCTACGGGACAGGGGAACACTGAAGCTTTCTTT. Translation: CASGLSTGQGNTEAFF.

The DNA of the CDR3 is TGTGCCAGTAGTGACAGGGGGGACACTGAAGCTTTCTTT. Translation: CASSDRGDTEAFF. The chain uses TRBV19 and TRBJ1-1, with TRBD1 identical over 9 bases. Germline CDR1 reads LNHDA; CDR2 reads SQIVND (reference sequence). This CDR3 has 13 residues. Trimming cost V 5 bases and J 3 bases; bases outside gene matches: 1.

J is TRBJ2-1 and V is TRBV6-6; perhaps TRBD1 as D (6 bases). V was shortened by 2 bases and J by 4 bases, with 15 bases between the two germline ends. This CDR3 is built from 16 residues. CDR1 MNHNY and CDR2 SVGAGI come from the germline V gene (reference sequence). CDR3 in amino acids: CASSYQGRLGYNEQFF. CDR3 nucleotides: TGTGCCAGCAGTTACCAGGGGCGACTTGGATACAATGAGCAGTTCTTC.

V usage is TRBV30 and J usage is TRBJ1-2; 8 nucleotides match TRBD1. Germline values: CDR1 GTSNPN, CDR2 SVGIG (reference sequence). The CDR3 runs to 14 residues. The CDR3 sequence is CASDGQGVGYGYTF. CDR3 nucleotide sequence: TGTGCGTCGGACGGACAGGGAGTGGGCTATGGCTACACCTTC. Variable domain in full (rest from reference TRBV30 and TRBJ1-2): SQTIHQWPATLVQPVGSPLSLECTVEGTSNPNLYWYRQAAGRGLQLLFYSVGIGQISSEVPQNLSASRPQDRQFILSSKKLLLSDSGFYLCASDGQGVGYGYTFGSGTRLTVV.

The J gene is TRBJ2-2, the V gene TRBV28; D perhaps matches TRBD1 (6 bases). This CDR3 comprises 13 residues. V was shortened by 8 bases and J by 6 bases, with 13 bases between the two germline ends. Per germline, CDR1 MDHEN and CDR2 SYDVKM. CDR3 coding DNA: TGTGCCAGCGGACACAGGGTTGCCGGGGAGCTGTTTTTT. Encoded protein: CASGHRVAGELFF.

V is TRBV28 and J is TRBJ1-2; D not resolved. The CDR3 spans 16 residues. The V gene lost 4 bases and the J gene lost 3 bases, with 18 bases spanning the gap. Per the germline V gene, CDR1 is MDHEN and CDR2 is SYDVKM. CDR3 sequence: CASSYVVEGQDYGYTF. CDR3 nucleotides: TGTGCCAGCAGTTATGTAGTTGAGGGCCAAGACTATGGCTACACCTTC.

The chain couples TRBV4-3 to TRBJ2-1; 9 bases match TRBD2. Germline V gene lookup returns CDR1 LGHNA and CDR2 YSLEER. Losses at the gene ends were 0 bases for V and 8 bases for J; bases not matched to a gene: 11. The CDR3 has 17 amino acids. The CDR3 spells CASSQESRGGPGDEQFF. The CDR3 coding sequence is TGCGCCAGCAGCCAAGAATCGCGGGGGGGCCCGGGAGATGAGCAGTTCTTC.

This chain uses TRBV4-1 with TRBJ2-5; tentatively, D is TRBD2 (6 bases). V lost 0 bases to trimming and J lost 14 bases, with 16 bases between them. Germline loops: CDR1 MGHRA, CDR2 YSYEKL. This CDR3 has 13 residues. The CDR3 sequence: CASSQDLAGPTYF. The CDR3, as DNA: TGCGCCAGCAGCCAAGATCTGGCGGGACCCACTTACTTC.

This sequence joins TRBV19 and TRBJ2-1; 7 bases are a match to TRBD2. The germline V gene has CDR1 LNHDA and CDR2 SQIVND (reference sequence). This CDR3 has 15 residues. The V and J ends lost 5 bases and 7 bases, in that order; junction bases with no gene match: 11. The CDR3 coding sequence is TGTGCCAGTAGTGCACTAGCGTTAGGGATAAATGAGCAGTTCTTC. Translation gives CASSALALGINEQFF. Together with reference TRBV19 and TRBJ2-1, the CDR3 gives the full variable domain: DGGITQSPKYLFRKEGQNVTLSCEQNLNHDAMYWYRQDPGQGLRLIYYSQIVNDFQKGDIAEGYSVSREKKESFPLTVTSAQKNPTAFYLCASSALALGINEQFFGPGTRLTVL.